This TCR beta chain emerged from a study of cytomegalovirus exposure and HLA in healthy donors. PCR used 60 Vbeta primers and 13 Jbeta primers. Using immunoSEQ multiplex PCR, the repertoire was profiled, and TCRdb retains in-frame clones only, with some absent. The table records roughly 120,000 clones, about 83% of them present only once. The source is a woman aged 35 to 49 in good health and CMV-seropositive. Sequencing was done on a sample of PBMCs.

The chain's CDR3 is CASSEGGRNQPQHF. DNA for the CDR3: TGTGCCAGCAGTGAGGGGGGTCGCAATCAGCCCCAGCATTTT. The chain employs TRBV2 and TRBJ1-5; D might be TRBD1 (5 bases). CDR1 and CDR2 (germline): SNHLY, FYNNEI. Trimming took off 3 bases at V and 2 bases at J, with 8 bases between the two ends. CDR3 length equals 14 residues.